The 10 T cell receptor beta chains listed next were all sequenced from one sample in a study of control samples from healthy donors and cancer patients (dated by TCRdb to the early 2020s). Libraries were made using the immunoSEQ multiplex PCR assay. TCRdb re-hosts the immuneACCESS table, in-frame sequences only. Its copies lack some clones; in the studies checked, an unresolved V gene accounts for under half of them, and the cause for the rest is not known. For this sample there are roughly 170,000 clones; 70% to 90% appear just once. Over 4% of the sample comes from the top ten. Sequencing was performed on blood. Every receptor here comes from a woman in her 30s in good health.

Notes on this clone: The sample carries other DNA sequences with the same CDR3. This sequence joins TRBV9 and TRBJ2-1; 7 bases line up with TRBD2. J lost 4 bases, V lost 3 bases, and 7 bases had no gene match. CDR3 length: 15 residues. The germline V gene encodes CDR1 SGDLS and CDR2 YYNGEE. The CDR3 DNA reads TGTGCCAGCAGCGGTAGACTAGCCGGTTACAATGAGCAGTTCTTC. This encodes CASSGRLAGYNEQFF.

CDR3 sequence (DNA): TGCAGCGTCTCGATGAACACTGAAGCTTTCTTT. Translation: CSVSMNTEAFF. This sequence joins TRBV29-1 and TRBJ1-1; unclear D gene. Germline V gives CDR1 SQVTM, CDR2 ANQGSEA. Trimming shortened V by 6 bases and J by 0 bases, and 5 bases separated the two germline ends. CDR3 size: 11 residues.

This chain uses TRBV20-1 with TRBJ1-2, with 9 nucleotides matching TRBD1. CDR1 DFQATT and CDR2 SNEGSKA come from the germline V gene (reference sequence). The CDR3 sequence is 14 residues long. The trim removed 3 bases at V and 4 bases at J, leaving 6 bases unmatched. The CDR3 sequence is CSASPDRGSYGYTF. The CDR3 region has the DNA TGCAGTGCTAGTCCGGACAGGGGAAGCTATGGCTACACCTTC.

The chain joins TRBV27 to TRBJ1-1; a weak D match, TRBD1 (5 bases). CDR3 length: 15 residues. V shed 5 bases and J shed 1 base, with 14 bases lying between them. Germline CDR1 and CDR2: MNHEY and SMNVEV (reference sequence). The CDR3 loop reads CASSALGVGNTEAFF. CDR3 nucleotide sequence: TGTGCCAGCAGTGCACTGGGGGTGGGGAACACTGAAGCTTTCTTT.

The genes are TRBV6-5 and TRBJ1-6, with TRBD1 as a possible D gene (6 bases). CDR1 is MNHEY and CDR2 is SVGAGI in the germline V gene. The CDR3 has 15 residues. With 7 bases removed from V and 3 bases from J, the gap between germline ends came to 13 bases. The chain's CDR3 is CASTKTGLYNSPLHF. In nucleotides, the CDR3 is TGTGCCAGCACCAAGACAGGTCTCTATAATTCACCCCTCCACTTT.

The chain has TRBV19 and TRBJ1-3; TRBD1 is a possible D gene (6 bases). Trimming removed 8 bases from V and 4 bases from J, with 18 bases in between. CDR1 and CDR2 from the germline V gene are LNHDA and SQIVND (reference sequence). The CDR3 runs to 15 residues. The CDR3 reads CASRPTGSPGNTIYF. The DNA of the CDR3 is TGTGCCAGTCGACCTACAGGGTCTCCCGGAAACACCATATATTTT.

This chain joins TRBV29-1 and TRBJ2-1; D unclear. V was clipped by 3 bases and J by 3 bases, with 3 bases between them. Germline V gives CDR1 SQVTM, CDR2 ANQGSEA. The CDR3 runs to 11 residues. The DNA for the CDR3 is TGCAGCGTTGACCTCTACAATGAGCAGTTCTTC. It encodes CSVDLYNEQFF.

The chain links TRBV4-1 to TRBJ1-1; D is undetermined. In germline, CDR1 is MGHRA, CDR2 YSYEKL. The CDR3 loop spans 13 amino acids. The V end lost 0 bases, the J end lost 11 bases, and 13 bases lay between the germline ends. The chain's CDR3 is CASSQDSTTDAFF. CDR3 DNA: TGCGCCAGCAGCCAAGATAGTACAACAGATGCTTTCTTT.

This chain joins TRBV29-1 and TRBJ2-5; D is perhaps TRBD2 (5 bases). The CDR3 consists of 16 residues. V lost 3 bases and J lost 2, with 19 bases in between. CDR1 is SQVTM, CDR2 ANQGSEA, per germline. The chain's CDR3 is CSVDGVDLGPQETQYF. In DNA form, the CDR3 reads TGCAGCGTTGACGGGGTGGACCTGGGCCCACAAGAGACCCAGTACTTC.

In DNA, the CDR3 is TGTGCCAGCAGCCCAACCGGTGTGAACACTGAAGCTTTCTTT. This gives the protein CASSPTGVNTEAFF. The chain uses TRBV7-9 and TRBJ1-1; D remains unclear. The CDR3 contains 14 residues. V was shortened by 5 bases and J by 0 bases, with 10 bases between the two germline ends. CDR1 and CDR2 (germline): SEHNR, FQNEAQ (reference sequence). Looking up the rest from reference TRBV7-9 and TRBJ1-1 gives the full variable domain: DTGVSQNPRHKITKRGQNVTFRCDPISEHNRLYWYRQTLGQGPEFLTYFQNEAQLEKSRLLSDRFSAERPKGSFSTLEIQRTEQGDSAMYLCASSPTGVNTEAFFGQGTRLTVV.